Sequencing of this TCR beta chain was carried out in a study of blood T cell repertoires in COVID-19. V lost 10 bases to trimming and J lost 4 bases, with 20 bases between them. The CDR3 length is 15 residues. Germline V CDR1 and CDR2: MNHNY, SVGAGI (reference sequence). Per the original methods: Amplification from reference gene primers served as the basis for estimated nucleated cell counts. Profiling relied on immunoSEQ multiplex PCR, and the TCRdb table lists in-frame clones only, not all of them. For V, J and clone size, that table is used; D and trimming come from the DNA. The sample records fewer than 85,000 clones, about 86% being singletons.

The receptor was derived from a woman aged 55 to 70 with acute or convalescent COVID-19. V usage is TRBV6-6 and J usage is TRBJ1-5, with D hard to call. The sample was peripheral blood. CDR3 in DNA: TGTGCCACCCTCCCCCAACAGCTCCTGAATCAGCCCCAGCATTTT. It specifies CATLPQQLLNQPQHF.